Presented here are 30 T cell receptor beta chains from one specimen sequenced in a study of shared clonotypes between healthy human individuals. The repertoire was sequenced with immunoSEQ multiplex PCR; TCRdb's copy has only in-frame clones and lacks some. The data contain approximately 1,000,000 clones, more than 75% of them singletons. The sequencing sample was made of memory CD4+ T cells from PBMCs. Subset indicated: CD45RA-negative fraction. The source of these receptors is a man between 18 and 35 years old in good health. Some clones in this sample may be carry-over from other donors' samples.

In nucleotides, the CDR3 is TGTGCCAGCCTTGACAGGGGCGGCGGCTATGGCTACACCTTC. Its protein is CASLDRGGGYGYTF. The chain joins TRBV28 to TRBJ1-2; 8 bases are shared with TRBD1. CDR3 length: 14 residues. V was pared by 8 bases and J by 4 bases, with 9 bases of the junction left unmatched. Germline V gene sequence: CDR1 MDHEN, CDR2 SYDVKM.

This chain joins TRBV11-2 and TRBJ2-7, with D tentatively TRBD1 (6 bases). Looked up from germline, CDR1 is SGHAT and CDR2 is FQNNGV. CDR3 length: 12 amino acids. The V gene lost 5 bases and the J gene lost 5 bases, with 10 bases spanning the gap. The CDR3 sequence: CASSPYRDEQYF. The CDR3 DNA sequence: TGTGCCAGCAGCCCATACAGGGACGAGCAGTACTTC.

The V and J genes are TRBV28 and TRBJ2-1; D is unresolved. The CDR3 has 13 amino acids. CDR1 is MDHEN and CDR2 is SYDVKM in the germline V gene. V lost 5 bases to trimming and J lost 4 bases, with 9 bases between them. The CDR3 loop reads CASSPVGYNEQFF. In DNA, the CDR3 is TGTGCCAGCAGTCCCGTCGGTTACAATGAGCAGTTCTTC.

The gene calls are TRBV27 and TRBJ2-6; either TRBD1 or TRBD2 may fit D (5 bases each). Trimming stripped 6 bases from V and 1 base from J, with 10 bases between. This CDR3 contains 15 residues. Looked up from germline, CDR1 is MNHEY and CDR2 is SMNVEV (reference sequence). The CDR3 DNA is TGTGCCAGCAGAGGGACGGAGTCTGGGGCCAACGTCCTGACTTTC. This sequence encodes CASRGTESGANVLTF.

The CDR3 region has the DNA TGTGCCAGCAGTTTATGGGGAGGGACGGAGCAGCCCCAGCATTTT. Residues: CASSLWGGTEQPQHF. The chain is built from TRBV28 and TRBJ1-5; a weak D match, TRBD1 (5 bases). The germline V gene has CDR1 MDHEN and CDR2 SYDVKM. This CDR3 comprises 15 residues. The V end was cut by 0 bases, the J end by 7 bases, with 13 bases between.

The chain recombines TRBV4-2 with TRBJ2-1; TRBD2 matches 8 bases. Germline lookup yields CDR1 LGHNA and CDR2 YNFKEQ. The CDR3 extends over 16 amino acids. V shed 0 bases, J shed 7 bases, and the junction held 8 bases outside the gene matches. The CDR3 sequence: CASSQEGTRARNEQFF. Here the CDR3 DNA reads TGTGCCAGCAGCCAAGAAGGGACTAGGGCGCGGAATGAGCAGTTCTTC.

The CDR3 sequence is CASSLGGTEPDTQYF. In DNA, the CDR3 is TGCGCCAGCAGCTTGGGGGGGACAGAGCCAGATACGCAGTATTTT. The chain combines TRBV5-1 with TRBJ2-3, with 7 bases that match TRBD1. Germline V gene sequence: CDR1 SGHRS, CDR2 YFSETQ. The CDR3 spans 15 residues. V shed 0 bases, J shed 4 bases, and the junction held 5 bases outside the gene matches.

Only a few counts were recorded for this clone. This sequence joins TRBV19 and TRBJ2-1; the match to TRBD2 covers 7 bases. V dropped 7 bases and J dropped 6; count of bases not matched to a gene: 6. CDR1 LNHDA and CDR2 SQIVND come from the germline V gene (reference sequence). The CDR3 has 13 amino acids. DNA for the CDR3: TGTGCCAGTATCCATGCTAGCGGCAATGAGCAGTTCTTC. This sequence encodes CASIHASGNEQFF.

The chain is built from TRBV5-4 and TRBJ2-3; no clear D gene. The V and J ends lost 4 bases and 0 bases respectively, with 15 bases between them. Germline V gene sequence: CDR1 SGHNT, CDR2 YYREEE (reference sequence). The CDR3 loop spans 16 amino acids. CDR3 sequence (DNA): TGTGCCAGCAGCCGCGATCTAGGATCTAGCACAGATACGCAGTATTTT. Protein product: CASSRDLGSSTDTQYF.

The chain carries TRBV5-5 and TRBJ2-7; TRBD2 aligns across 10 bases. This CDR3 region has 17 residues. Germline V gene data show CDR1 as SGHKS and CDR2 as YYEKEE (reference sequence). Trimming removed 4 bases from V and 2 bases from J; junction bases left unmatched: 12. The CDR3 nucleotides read TGTGCCAGCAGCCCTCCCAAGGCTAGCGGGAGTGCCTACGAGCAGTACTTC. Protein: CASSPPKASGSAYEQYF. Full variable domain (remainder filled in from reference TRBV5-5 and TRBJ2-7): DAGVTQSPTHLIKTRGQQVTLRCSPISGHKSVSWYQQVLGQGPQFIFQYYEKEERGRGNFPDRFSARQFPNYSSELNVNALLLGDSALYLCASSPPKASGSAYEQYFGPGTRLTVT.

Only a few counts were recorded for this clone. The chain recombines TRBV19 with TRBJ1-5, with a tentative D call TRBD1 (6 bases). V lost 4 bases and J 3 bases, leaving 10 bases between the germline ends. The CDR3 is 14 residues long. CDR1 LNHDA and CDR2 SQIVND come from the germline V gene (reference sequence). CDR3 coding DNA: TGTGCCAGTAGTAGCGAGGGGGTCAATCAGCCCCAGCATTTT. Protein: CASSSEGVNQPQHF.

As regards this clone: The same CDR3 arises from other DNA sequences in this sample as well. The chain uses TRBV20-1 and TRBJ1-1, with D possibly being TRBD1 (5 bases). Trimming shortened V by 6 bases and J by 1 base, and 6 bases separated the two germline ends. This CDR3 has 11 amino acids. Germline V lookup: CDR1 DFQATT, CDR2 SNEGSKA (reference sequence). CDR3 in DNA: TGCAGTGCCCAGGGGAACACTGAAGCTTTCTTT. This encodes CSAQGNTEAFF.

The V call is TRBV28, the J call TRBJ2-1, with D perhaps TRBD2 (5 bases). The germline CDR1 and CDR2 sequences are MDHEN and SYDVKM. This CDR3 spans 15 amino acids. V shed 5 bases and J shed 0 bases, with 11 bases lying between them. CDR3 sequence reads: CASSPADSSYNEQFF. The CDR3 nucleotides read TGTGCCAGCAGTCCAGCGGACTCCTCCTACAATGAGCAGTTCTTC.

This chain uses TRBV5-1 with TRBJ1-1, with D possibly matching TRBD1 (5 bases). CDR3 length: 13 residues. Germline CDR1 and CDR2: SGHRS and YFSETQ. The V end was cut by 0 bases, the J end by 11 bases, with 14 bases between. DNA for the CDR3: TGCGCCAGCAGCTTGGCCATACGACGGGGGGCTTTCTTT. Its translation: CASSLAIRRGAFF.

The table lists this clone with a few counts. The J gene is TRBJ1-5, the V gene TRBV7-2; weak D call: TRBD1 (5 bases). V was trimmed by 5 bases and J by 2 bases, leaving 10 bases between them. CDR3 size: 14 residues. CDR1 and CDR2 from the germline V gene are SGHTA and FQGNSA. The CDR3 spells CASSIGQGNQPQHF. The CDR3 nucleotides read TGTGCCAGCAGCATTGGACAAGGCAATCAGCCCCAGCATTTT.

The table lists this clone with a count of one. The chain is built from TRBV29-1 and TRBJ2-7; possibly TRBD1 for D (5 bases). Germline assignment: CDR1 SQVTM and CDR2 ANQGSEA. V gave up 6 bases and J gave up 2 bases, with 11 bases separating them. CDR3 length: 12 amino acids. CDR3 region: CSVQGMAYEQYF. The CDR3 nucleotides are TGCAGCGTGCAGGGTATGGCCTACGAGCAGTACTTC.

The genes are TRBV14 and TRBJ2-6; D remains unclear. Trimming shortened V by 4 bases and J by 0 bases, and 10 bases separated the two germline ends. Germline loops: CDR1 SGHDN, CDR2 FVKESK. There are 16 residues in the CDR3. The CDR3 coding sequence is TGTGCCAGCAGCCCCTTTTTCGGCTCTGGGGCCAACGTCCTGACTTTC. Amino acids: CASSPFFGSGANVLTF.

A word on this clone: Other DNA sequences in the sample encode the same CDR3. As DNA, the CDR3 is TGTGCCAGCAGAGGAAACTACGAGCAGTACTTC. It encodes CASRGNYEQYF. The chain uses TRBV28 and TRBJ2-7; D call uncertain. This CDR3 is built from 11 residues. Germline CDR1 is MDHEN and CDR2 is SYDVKM. Trimming shortened V by 6 bases and J by 3 bases, and 6 bases separated the two germline ends.

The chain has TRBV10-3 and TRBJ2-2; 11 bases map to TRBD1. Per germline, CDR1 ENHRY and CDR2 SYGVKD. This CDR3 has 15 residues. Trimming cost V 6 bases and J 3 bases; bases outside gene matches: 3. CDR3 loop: CAIRGQGGDTGELFF. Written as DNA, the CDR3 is TGTGCCATCAGGGGACAGGGGGGGGACACCGGGGAGCTGTTTTTT.

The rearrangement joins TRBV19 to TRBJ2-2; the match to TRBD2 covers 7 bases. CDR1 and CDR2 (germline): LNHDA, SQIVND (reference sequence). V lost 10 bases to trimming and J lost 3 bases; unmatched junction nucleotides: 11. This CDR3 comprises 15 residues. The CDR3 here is CATKRGLSDTGELFF. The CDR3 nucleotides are TGTGCCACCAAGCGGGGACTTAGCGACACCGGGGAGCTGTTTTTT.

CDR3 region: CASSPGGASYEQYF. The CDR3 DNA is TGTGCCAGCAGCCCAGGGGGCGCCTCCTACGAGCAGTACTTC. The J gene is TRBJ2-7, the V gene TRBV7-9, with 8 positions matching TRBD1. Germline V CDR1 and CDR2: SEHNR, FQNEAQ (reference sequence). The CDR3 covers 14 residues. V lost 5 bases to trimming and J lost 0 bases; unmatched junction nucleotides: 3.

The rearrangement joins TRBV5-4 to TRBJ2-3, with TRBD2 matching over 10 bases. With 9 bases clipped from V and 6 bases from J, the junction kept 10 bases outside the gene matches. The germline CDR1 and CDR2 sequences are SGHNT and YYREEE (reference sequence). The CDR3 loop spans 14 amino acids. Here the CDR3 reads CAMTLAGAPDTQYF. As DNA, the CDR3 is TGTGCCATGACCCTAGCGGGGGCGCCCGATACGCAGTATTTT.

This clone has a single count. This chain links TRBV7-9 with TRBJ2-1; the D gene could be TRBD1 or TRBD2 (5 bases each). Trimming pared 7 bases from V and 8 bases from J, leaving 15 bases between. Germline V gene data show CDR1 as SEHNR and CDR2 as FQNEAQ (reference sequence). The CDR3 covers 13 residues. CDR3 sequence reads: CASTGTLWDEQFF. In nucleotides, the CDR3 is TGTGCCAGCACCGGGACCCTCTGGGATGAGCAGTTCTTC.

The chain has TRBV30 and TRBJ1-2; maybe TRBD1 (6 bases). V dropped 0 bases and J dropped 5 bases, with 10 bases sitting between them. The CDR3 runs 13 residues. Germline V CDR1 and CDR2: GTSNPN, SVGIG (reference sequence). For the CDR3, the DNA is TGTGCCTGGAGTGTGGGGGGCGGGTATGGCTACACCTTC. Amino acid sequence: CAWSVGGGYGYTF.

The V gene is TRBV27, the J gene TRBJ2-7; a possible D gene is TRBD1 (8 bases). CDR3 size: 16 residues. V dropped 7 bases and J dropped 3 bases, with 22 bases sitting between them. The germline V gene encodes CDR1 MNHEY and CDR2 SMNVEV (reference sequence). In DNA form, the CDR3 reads TGTGCCAGCAAACAGGGGGGTTGGGGGGGACTCTACGAGCAGTACTTC. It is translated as CASKQGGWGGLYEQYF.

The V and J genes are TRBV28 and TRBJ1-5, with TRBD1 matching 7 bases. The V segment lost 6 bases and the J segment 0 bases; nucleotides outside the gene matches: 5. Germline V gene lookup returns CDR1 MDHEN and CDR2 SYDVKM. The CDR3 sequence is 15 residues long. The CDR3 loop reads CASSSDRVSNQPQHF. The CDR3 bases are TGTGCCAGCAGCTCTGACAGGGTTAGCAATCAGCCCCAGCATTTT.

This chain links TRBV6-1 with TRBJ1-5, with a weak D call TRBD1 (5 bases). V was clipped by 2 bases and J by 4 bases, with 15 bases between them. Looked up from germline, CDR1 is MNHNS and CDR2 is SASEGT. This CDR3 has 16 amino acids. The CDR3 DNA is TGTGCCAGCAGTGAATTTAGGGGTGGGGAGAATCAGCCCCAGCATTTT. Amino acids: CASSEFRGGENQPQHF.

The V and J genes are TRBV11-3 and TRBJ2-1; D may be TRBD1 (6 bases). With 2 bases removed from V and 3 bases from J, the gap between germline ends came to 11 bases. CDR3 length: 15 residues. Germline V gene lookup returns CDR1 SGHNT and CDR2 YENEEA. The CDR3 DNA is TGTGCCAGCAGCTTAAACAGGGACGTCTACAATGAGCAGTTCTTC. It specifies CASSLNRDVYNEQFF.

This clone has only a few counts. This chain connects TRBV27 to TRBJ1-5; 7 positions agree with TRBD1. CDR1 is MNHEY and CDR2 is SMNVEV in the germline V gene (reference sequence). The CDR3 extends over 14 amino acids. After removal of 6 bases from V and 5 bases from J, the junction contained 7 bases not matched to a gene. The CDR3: CASSQTGWDQPQHF. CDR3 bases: TGTGCCAGCAGCCAGACAGGGTGGGATCAGCCCCAGCATTTT.

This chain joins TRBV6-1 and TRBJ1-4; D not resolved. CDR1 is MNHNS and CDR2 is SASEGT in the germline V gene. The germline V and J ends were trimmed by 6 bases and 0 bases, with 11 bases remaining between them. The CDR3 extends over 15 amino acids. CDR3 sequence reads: CASRDGVATNEKLFF. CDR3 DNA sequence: TGTGCCAGCAGGGACGGGGTTGCAACTAATGAAAAACTGTTTTTT.